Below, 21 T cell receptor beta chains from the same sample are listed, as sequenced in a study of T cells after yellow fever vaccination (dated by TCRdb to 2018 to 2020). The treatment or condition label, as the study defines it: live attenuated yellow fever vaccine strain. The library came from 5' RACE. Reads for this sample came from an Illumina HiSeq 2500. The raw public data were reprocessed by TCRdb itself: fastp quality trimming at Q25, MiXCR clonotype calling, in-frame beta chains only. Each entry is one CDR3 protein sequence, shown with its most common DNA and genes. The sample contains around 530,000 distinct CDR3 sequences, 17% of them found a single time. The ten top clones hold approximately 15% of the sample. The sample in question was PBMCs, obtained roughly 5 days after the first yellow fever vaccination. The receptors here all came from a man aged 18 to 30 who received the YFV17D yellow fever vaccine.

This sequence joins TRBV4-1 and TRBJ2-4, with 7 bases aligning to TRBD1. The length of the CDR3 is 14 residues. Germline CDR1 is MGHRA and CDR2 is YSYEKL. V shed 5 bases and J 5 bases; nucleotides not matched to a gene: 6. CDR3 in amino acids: CASSKGGWENIQYF. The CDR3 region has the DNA TGCGCCAGCAGCAAAGGGGGCTGGGAAAACATTCAGTACTTC.

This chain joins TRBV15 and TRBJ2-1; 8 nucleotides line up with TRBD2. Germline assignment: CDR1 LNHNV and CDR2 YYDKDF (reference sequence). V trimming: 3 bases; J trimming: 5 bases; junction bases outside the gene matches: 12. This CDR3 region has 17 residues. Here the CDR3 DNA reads TGTGCCACCAGCAGGGGCCCTATAGCGGGAACCAACAATGAGCAGTTCTTC. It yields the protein CATSRGPIAGTNNEQFF.

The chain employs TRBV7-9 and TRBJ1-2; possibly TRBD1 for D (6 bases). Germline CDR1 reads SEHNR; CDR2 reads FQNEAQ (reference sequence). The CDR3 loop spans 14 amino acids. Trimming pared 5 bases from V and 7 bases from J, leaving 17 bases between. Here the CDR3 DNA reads TGTGCCAGCAGCCGGAGACAGGTCTCGGGTGGCTACACCTTC. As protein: CASSRRQVSGGYTF.

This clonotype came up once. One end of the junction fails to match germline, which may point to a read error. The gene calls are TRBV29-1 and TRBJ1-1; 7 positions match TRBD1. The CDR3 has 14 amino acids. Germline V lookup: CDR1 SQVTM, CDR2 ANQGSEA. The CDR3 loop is CSVDPNSGGSKAYF. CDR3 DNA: TGCAGCGTTGACCCAAATTCAGGGGGGTCGAAAGCTTACTTT.

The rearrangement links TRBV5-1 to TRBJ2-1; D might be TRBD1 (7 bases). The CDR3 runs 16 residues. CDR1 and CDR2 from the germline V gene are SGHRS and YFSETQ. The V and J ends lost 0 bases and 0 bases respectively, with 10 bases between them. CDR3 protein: CASSLVQGGSYNEQFF. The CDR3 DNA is TGCGCCAGCAGCTTGGTCCAGGGGGGCTCCTACAATGAGCAGTTCTTC.

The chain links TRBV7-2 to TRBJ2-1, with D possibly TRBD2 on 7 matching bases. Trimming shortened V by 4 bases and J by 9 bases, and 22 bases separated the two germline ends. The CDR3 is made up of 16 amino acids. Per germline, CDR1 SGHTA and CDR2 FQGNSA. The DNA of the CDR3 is TGTGCCAGCAGCTCACCCCTAAGGGGGGGGGCCGGTGAGCAGTTCTTC. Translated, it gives CASSSPLRGGAGEQFF.

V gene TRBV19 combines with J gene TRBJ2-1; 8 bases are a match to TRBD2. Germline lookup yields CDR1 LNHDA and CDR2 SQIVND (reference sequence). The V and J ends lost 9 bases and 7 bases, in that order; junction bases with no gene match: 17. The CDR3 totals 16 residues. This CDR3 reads CASSSGRGGRGNEQFF. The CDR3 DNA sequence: TGTGCCAGCTCGTCCGGTCGGGGGGGTAGGGGAAATGAGCAGTTCTTC.

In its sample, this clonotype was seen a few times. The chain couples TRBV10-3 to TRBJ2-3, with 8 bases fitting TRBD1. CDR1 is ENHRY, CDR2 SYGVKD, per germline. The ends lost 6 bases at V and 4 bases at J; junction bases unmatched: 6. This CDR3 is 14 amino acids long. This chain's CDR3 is CAIRDPGGPDTQYF. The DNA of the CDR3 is TGTGCCATCAGAGACCCAGGGGGCCCAGATACGCAGTATTTT.

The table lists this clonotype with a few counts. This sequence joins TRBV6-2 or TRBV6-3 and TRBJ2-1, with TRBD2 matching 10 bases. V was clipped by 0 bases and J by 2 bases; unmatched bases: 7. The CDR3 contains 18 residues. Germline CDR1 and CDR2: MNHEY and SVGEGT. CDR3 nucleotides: TGTGCCAGCAGTTACTCGATCCTAGCGGGGGACCCCTACAATGAGCAGTTCTTC. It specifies CASSYSILAGDPYNEQFF.

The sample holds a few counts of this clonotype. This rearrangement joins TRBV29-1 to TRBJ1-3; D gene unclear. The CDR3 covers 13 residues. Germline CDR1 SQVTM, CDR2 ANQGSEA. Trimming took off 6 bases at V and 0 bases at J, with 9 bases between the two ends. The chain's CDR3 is CSVSSVSGNTIYF. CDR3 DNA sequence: TGCAGCGTGTCTTCCGTCTCTGGAAACACCATATATTTT.

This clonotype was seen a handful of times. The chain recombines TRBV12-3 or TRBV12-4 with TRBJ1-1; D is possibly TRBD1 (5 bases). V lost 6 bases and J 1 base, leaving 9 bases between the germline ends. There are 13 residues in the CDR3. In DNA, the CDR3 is TGTGCCAGCAGCTCCAGGGAGAACACTGAAGCTTTCTTT. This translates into CASSSRENTEAFF.

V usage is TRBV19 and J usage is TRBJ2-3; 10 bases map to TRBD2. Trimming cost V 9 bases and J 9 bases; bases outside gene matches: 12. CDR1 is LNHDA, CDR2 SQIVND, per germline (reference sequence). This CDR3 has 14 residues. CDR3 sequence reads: CASRIAGGPETQYF. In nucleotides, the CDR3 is TGTGCCAGCAGAATAGCGGGGGGCCCCGAAACGCAGTATTTT.

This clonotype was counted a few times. This CDR3 reads CASSQGAPFENRAPTDTQYF. The CDR3 coding sequence is TGTGCCAGCAGCCAAGGGGCCCCTTTCGAAAACAGGGCGCCAACAGATACGCAGTATTTT. The chain has TRBV3-1 and TRBJ2-3; a weak D match, TRBD1 (6 bases). V gave up 1 base and J gave up 3 bases, with 26 bases separating them. The CDR3 has 20 residues. CDR1 is LGHDT, CDR2 YNNKEL, per germline (reference sequence).

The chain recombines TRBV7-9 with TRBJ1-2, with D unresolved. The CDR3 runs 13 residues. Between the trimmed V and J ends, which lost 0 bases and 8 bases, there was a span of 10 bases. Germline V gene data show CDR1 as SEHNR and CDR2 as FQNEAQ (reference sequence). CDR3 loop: CASSLARIGGYTF. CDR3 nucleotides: TGTGCCAGCAGCTTAGCGCGCATCGGGGGCTACACCTTC.

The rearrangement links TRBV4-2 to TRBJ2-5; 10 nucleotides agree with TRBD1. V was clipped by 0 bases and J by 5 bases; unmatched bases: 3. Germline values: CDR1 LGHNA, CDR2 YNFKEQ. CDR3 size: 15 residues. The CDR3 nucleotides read TGTGCCAGCAGCCAAGATAGGACAGGGGGGGAGACCCAGTACTTC. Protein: CASSQDRTGGETQYF.

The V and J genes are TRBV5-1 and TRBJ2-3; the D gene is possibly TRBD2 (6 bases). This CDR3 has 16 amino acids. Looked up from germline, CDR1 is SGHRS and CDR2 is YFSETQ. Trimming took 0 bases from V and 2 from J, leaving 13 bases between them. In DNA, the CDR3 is TGCGCCAGCAGCTTGGTTCCTAGCGTCCTCACAGATACGCAGTATTTT. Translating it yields CASSLVPSVLTDTQYF. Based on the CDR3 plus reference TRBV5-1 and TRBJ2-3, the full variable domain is KAGVTQTPRYLIKTRGQQVTLSCSPISGHRSVSWYQQTPGQGLQFLFEYFSETQRNKGNFPGRFSGRQFSNSRSEMNVSTLELGDSALYLCASSLVPSVLTDTQYFGPGTRLTVL.

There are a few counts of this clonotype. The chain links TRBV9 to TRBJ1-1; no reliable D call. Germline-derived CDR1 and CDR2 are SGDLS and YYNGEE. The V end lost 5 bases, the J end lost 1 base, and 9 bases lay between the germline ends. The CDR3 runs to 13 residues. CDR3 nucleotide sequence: TGTGCCAGCAGTGGAACACCGAACACTGAAGCTTTCTTT. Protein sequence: CASSGTPNTEAFF.

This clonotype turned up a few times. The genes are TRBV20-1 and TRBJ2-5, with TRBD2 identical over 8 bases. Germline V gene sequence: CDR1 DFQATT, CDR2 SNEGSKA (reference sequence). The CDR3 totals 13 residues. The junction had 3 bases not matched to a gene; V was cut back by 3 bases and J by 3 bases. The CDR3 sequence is CSARERGKETQYF. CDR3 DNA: TGCAGTGCTAGGGAGCGGGGGAAAGAGACCCAGTACTTC.

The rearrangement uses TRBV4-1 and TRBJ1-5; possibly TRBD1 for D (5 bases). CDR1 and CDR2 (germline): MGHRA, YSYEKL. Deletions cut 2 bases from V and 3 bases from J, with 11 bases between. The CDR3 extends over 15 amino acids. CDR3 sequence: CASSQTLGVNQPQHF. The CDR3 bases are TGCGCCAGCAGCCAAACCCTGGGGGTCAATCAGCCCCAGCATTTT.

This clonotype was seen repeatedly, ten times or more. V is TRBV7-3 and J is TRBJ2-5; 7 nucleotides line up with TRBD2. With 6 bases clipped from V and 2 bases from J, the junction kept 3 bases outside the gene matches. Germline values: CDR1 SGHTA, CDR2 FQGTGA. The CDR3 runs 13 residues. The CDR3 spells CASRGGGQETQYF. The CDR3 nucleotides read TGTGCCAGCAGAGGCGGGGGACAAGAGACCCAGTACTTC.

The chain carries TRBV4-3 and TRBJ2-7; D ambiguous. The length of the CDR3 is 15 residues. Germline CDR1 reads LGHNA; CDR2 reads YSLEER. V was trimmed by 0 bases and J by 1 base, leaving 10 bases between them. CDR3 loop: CASSQDRGFSYEQYF. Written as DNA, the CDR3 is TGCGCCAGCAGCCAAGATCGAGGTTTTTCCTACGAGCAGTACTTC.